The T cell receptor beta chain under discussion was sequenced for a study of T-cell reconstitution after alpha-beta-depleted transplantation in children. Points from the study as a whole: It was reported that alpha-beta T cells came from several hundred expanded graft clones (about two months after transplant).

Unique molecular identifiers were used to barcode this TCRbeta library. MiXCR, applied by TCRdb to the PCR reads, yields one record per CDR3 protein. The table lists about 980,000 distinct CDR3 sequences, about 29% of them singletons. This CDR3 spans 15 amino acids. Trimming at V came to 7 bases and at J to 1 base, leaving 4 bases not matched to a gene. The V gene's germline CDR1 is MNHNS and CDR2 SASEGT. Remarks on this clonotype: What it binds is not known.

The V and J genes are TRBV6-1 and TRBJ2-2; 9 bases are shared with TRBD2. This clonotype originated in a boy under three years old who had a stem cell transplant for SCID, so the T cells may come from the graft donor. The sample was PBMCs, mostly from graft donor cells, taken 360 days after TCRalphabeta/CD19-depleted stem cell transplant. Here the CDR3 DNA reads TGTGCCAGCAATAGCGGGGGCCGGAACACCGGGGAGCTGTTTTTT. Protein: CASNSGGRNTGELFF.